The next 18 T cell receptor beta chains were all read from a single sample in a study of cytomegalovirus exposure and HLA in healthy donors. It was with 60 Vbeta and 13 Jbeta primers that the PCR ran. TCRdb's table, derived via immunoSEQ multiplex PCR, lists solely in-frame clones and lacks some. The repertoire holds around 130,000 clones, with roughly 9% as singletons. Sequencing was done on a sample of PBMCs. These receptors all come from a woman aged 40-49 years in good health and CMV-seropositive.

This clone was seen at least ten times. This chain uses TRBV29-1 with TRBJ1-4; a possible D gene is TRBD1 (5 bases). Germline CDR1 and CDR2: SQVTM and ANQGSEA. Trimming shortened V by 6 bases and J by 5 bases, and 16 bases separated the two germline ends. The CDR3 totals 14 residues. The CDR3 sequence is CSVPGQGINEKLFF. CDR3 sequence (DNA): TGCAGCGTCCCCGGGCAGGGAATCAATGAAAAACTGTTTTTT.

This clone was detected a few times. This rearrangement joins TRBV6-1 to TRBJ1-2; D gene ambiguous. Trimming removed 6 bases at V and 2 bases at J, with 10 bases between. The CDR3 covers 13 residues. CDR1 is MNHNS, CDR2 SASEGT, per germline. CDR3 coding DNA: TGTGCCAGCAGCTTTAGCTCAAACTATGGCTACACCTTC. It specifies CASSFSSNYGYTF.

This clone came up a few times. The rearrangement links TRBV6-5 to TRBJ2-7; D not resolved. The length of the CDR3 is 14 residues. Per the germline V gene, CDR1 is MNHEY and CDR2 is SVGAGI. Trimming took 6 bases from V and 3 from J, leaving 15 bases between them. The CDR3 here is CASRWSREDYEQYF. The DNA of the CDR3 is TGTGCCAGCAGATGGAGTAGAGAAGACTACGAGCAGTACTTC.

The sample holds a few counts of this clone. This rearrangement joins TRBV19 to TRBJ1-2; perhaps TRBD1 as D (6 bases). The ends were cut back, 4 bases at V and 0 bases at J, with 9 bases in the middle. This CDR3 is built from 14 residues. Looked up from germline, CDR1 is LNHDA and CDR2 is SQIVND (reference sequence). CDR3 residues: CASSRTVPNYGYTF. CDR3 bases: TGTGCCAGTAGTAGGACAGTACCTAACTATGGCTACACCTTC. The complete variable domain, with remaining parts taken from reference TRBV19 and TRBJ1-2, reads DGGITQSPKYLFRKEGQNVTLSCEQNLNHDAMYWYRQDPGQGLRLIYYSQIVNDFQKGDIAEGYSVSREKKESFPLTVTSAQKNPTAFYLCASSRTVPNYGYTFGSGTRLTVV.

With respect to this clone: The CDR3 does not close with the conserved phenylalanine or tryptophan, likely indicating a read error. This same CDR3 is encoded by further DNA sequences in the sample. The chain is built from TRBV29-1 and TRBJ2-3, with 7 positions matching TRBD1. Germline V CDR1 and CDR2: SQVTM, ANQGSEA. The CDR3 has 16 amino acids. CDR3 amino acids: CRVVKGERGLSDTQYV. DNA of the CDR3: TGCAGGGTCGTGAAAGGGGAAAGGGGGCTGTCAGATACGCAGTATGTT.

In its sample, this clone was seen a few times. V and J are TRBV18 and TRBJ2-2, with D hard to call. This CDR3 is built from 14 residues. Germline V gives CDR1 KGHSH, CDR2 LQKENI. Trimming shortened V by 6 bases and J by 4 bases, and 12 bases separated the two germline ends. The DNA for the CDR3 is TGTGCCAGCTCGCGCGGTGAGACCACCGGGGAGCTGTTTTTT. Amino acids: CASSRGETTGELFF.

The sample holds a few counts of this clone. The rearrangement links TRBV6-1 to TRBJ2-6; D not resolved. CDR1 and CDR2 (germline): MNHNS, SASEGT. CDR3 size: 14 residues. V lost 2 bases to trimming and J lost 2 bases, with 4 bases between them. The CDR3 region has the DNA TGTGCCAGCAGTGAACTCCCTGGGGCCAACGTCCTGACTTTC. This translates into CASSELPGANVLTF.

The chain combines TRBV6-6 with TRBJ2-7, with 9 bases lining up with TRBD1. The germline gives CDR1 MNHNY, CDR2 SVGAGI (reference sequence). The trim removed 8 bases at V and 0 bases at J, leaving 8 bases unmatched. The CDR3 consists of 15 residues. The CDR3 spells CASANQGQGSYEQYF. CDR3 DNA: TGTGCCAGCGCAAACCAGGGACAGGGCTCCTACGAGCAGTACTTC.

This rearrangement joins TRBV5-4 to TRBJ2-5; D remains ambiguous. The CDR3 runs to 13 residues. V lost 4 bases and J 1 base, leaving 8 bases between the germline ends. The germline V gene has CDR1 SGHNT and CDR2 YYREEE (reference sequence). For the CDR3, the DNA is TGTGCCAGCAGCCAGACATCCCAAGAGACCCAGTACTTC. Amino acid sequence: CASSQTSQETQYF.

This chain uses TRBV9 with TRBJ2-5; the match to TRBD1 covers 7 bases. CDR3 length: 13 residues. In germline, CDR1 is SGDLS, CDR2 YYNGEE. V shed 3 bases, J shed 4 bases, and the junction held 3 bases outside the gene matches. CDR3 protein: CASSEQGTETQYF. The DNA of the CDR3 is TGTGCCAGCAGCGAACAGGGGACAGAGACCCAGTACTTC.

V and J are TRBV28 and TRBJ2-5; 10 bases fit TRBD2. With 3 bases clipped from V and 2 bases from J, the junction kept 6 bases outside the gene matches. This CDR3 region has 16 residues. The germline V gene has CDR1 MDHEN and CDR2 SYDVKM. CDR3 in DNA: TGTGCCAGCAGTTTGTTTACTAGCGGGGTGCAAGAGACCCAGTACTTC. Amino acids: CASSLFTSGVQETQYF.

This clone was detected a few times. The chain joins TRBV5-1 to TRBJ2-6; 8 bases line up with TRBD1. The CDR3 is made up of 18 amino acids. Germline loops: CDR1 SGHRS, CDR2 YFSETQ. With V trimmed by 2 bases and J by 1 base, 8 bases remained unmatched. CDR3 DNA sequence: TGCGCCAGCAGCTTCTCGGCAGGGGGCTGGTCTGGGGCCAACGTCCTGACTTTC. The encoded protein is CASSFSAGGWSGANVLTF.

This chain joins TRBV6-5 and TRBJ1-6; D remains unclear. The germline V gene has CDR1 MNHEY and CDR2 SVGAGI. The CDR3 runs to 15 residues. V lost 2 bases and J 11 bases, leaving 16 bases between the germline ends. CDR3: CASSYAPSGIPPLHF. CDR3 DNA: TGTGCCAGCAGTTACGCGCCATCGGGTATTCCACCCCTCCACTTT.

V and J are TRBV7-6 and TRBJ2-7, with 7 bases identical to TRBD2. V lost 10 bases and J lost 0; bases outside the gene matches: 12. The CDR3 has 15 amino acids. The germline V gene has CDR1 SGHVS and CDR2 FNYEAQ. CDR3: CATSLGAGISYEQYF. The CDR3 coding sequence is TGTGCCACGAGTTTGGGAGCGGGGATCTCCTACGAGCAGTACTTC.

The chain has TRBV28 and TRBJ2-5; D may be TRBD1 (6 bases). Matching the DNA end better, TRBJ2-7 makes the J call doubtful. Germline V gene lookup returns CDR1 MDHEN and CDR2 SYDVKM. The CDR3 is 15 amino acids. The CDR3 reads CASSPLIQGVYEQYF. CDR3 bases: TGTGCCAGCAGTCCACTTATACAGGGAGTCTACGAGCAGTACTTC.

The chain recombines TRBV27 with TRBJ1-2; weak D call: TRBD1 (6 bases). This CDR3 spans 13 amino acids. The germline V and J ends were trimmed by 6 bases and 2 bases, with 10 bases remaining between them. Germline loops: CDR1 MNHEY, CDR2 SMNVEV (reference sequence). Here the CDR3 reads CASRMDSNYGYTF. CDR3 in DNA: TGTGCCAGCAGGATGGACAGCAACTATGGCTACACCTTC.

This clone was picked up a small number of times. The chain combines TRBV27 with TRBJ1-1, with D possibly matching TRBD1 (5 bases). Per the germline V gene, CDR1 is MNHEY and CDR2 is SMNVEV (reference sequence). This CDR3 spans 14 amino acids. The V and J ends lost 0 bases and 5 bases respectively, with 10 bases between them. CDR3 region: CASSLSLGGTEAFF. Written as DNA, the CDR3 is TGTGCCAGCAGTTTATCGTTGGGGGGGACTGAAGCTTTCTTT.

The V call is TRBV18, the J call TRBJ1-6, with D possibly being TRBD1 (5 bases). This CDR3 contains 14 residues. Germline CDR1 reads KGHSH; CDR2 reads LQKENI. Trimming cost V 4 bases and J 9 bases, with 13 bases left between them. The CDR3 nucleotides read TGTGCCAGCTCACAGGGTCTGGGGGGTTCACCCCTCCACTTT. Translated, it gives CASSQGLGGSPLHF.